This T cell receptor beta chain was captured in a study of identical twins (dated by TCRdb to the mid-2010s). For the study in its entirety: To test whether fetal clonotypes persist, this study deep-sequenced TCR alpha and beta repertoires from monozygotic twins, from unrelated adults of various ages, and from cord blood. To rule out contamination, replicate twin experiments were performed at different times with different library preparation protocols. Broader findings and caveats from the paper: Because the same donors could not be followed over many years, the conclusions depended on cross-sectional statistical analysis. Recombination models systematically underestimated out-of-frame TCR alpha sharing in monozygotic twins but agreed with sharing between unrelated individuals. Abundant cord blood beta clonotypes had fewer insertions, young adult naive repertoires showed a similar but weaker trend, and memory repertoires showed no such trend. Compared with coincidental sharing between unrelated individuals, out-of-frame TCR alpha sequences shared between twins had an excess of sequences with low generation probability. A weaker excess of twin sharing was found in beta out-of-frame sequences because the signal-to-noise ratio was lowered by fewer shared sequences. Zero-insertion analyses could be partly confounded by invariant T cells such as MAIT and iNKT, although diverse VJ usage argued against such confounding for most clonotypes.

Every donor in the study was a healthy Caucasian. The study also sequenced three unrelated non-twin adults: a male aged 18 to 30, a male aged 50 to 60 and a female aged 50 to 60. Miltenyi CD45RO+ enrichment and human naive T-cell isolation kits were used to isolate memory (CD45RO+) and naive T cells from PBMC. This clonotype was detected a few times. Its target antigen remains unknown. There are no base qualities to consult, and no much larger clone falls within one base. Library preparation employed 5' RACE. Sequencing relied on an Illumina HiSeq 2000. A universal primer binding site was added through template switching, and the final cDNA carried a unique molecular identifier so that TCR cDNA molecules could be counted accurately. Specific primers in the conserved constant-segment region were used to synthesize first-strand cDNA for TCR alpha and beta chains. To control for contamination, every cDNA library was double barcoded, receiving both a SMART-Mk sample barcode and Illumina barcodes. Two successive PCR steps introduced TruSeq adapter sequences along with Illumina sample barcodes. TCR alpha and beta cDNA libraries were sequenced on the Illumina HiSeq platform with custom primers. Regarding the original processing steps: Unique molecular identifiers were extracted from raw reads with MiGEC, and CDR3 positions were determined with MiXCR. Recombination models were inferred per individual with the repgenHMM and IGoR tools using an EM algorithm. The tcR package in R was used for shared clonotype analysis, with sharing normalized by the product of cloneset sizes. To study raw recombination without the effects of thymic and clonal selection, out-of-frame nonproductive sequences were analyzed. In-frame beta chains were kept once TCRdb had trimmed the public reads at Q25 with fastp and called clones with MiXCR. Every entry covers one CDR3 protein and lists the most common genes and DNA from its rows. These V and J calls rely on TCRdb rather than the paper's analysis. The sample table lists hundreds of thousands of distinct CDR3 sequences, around 5.7% of them with a count of one. The ten largest make up under 2% of the sample.

Counted from cysteine to phenylalanine, this CDR3 has 17 amino acids. CDR3 DNA is the only sequence kept; it has 51 bases, read in frame from the first base. CDR1 and CDR2 are drawn from the germline V gene: MGHRA, YSYEKL. Ends trimmed: V by 1 base, J by 2 bases; bases unmatched to a gene: 10. The chain is assembled from TRBV4-1 and TRBJ1-2, and TRBD1 matches 7 of the central bases. The sample consisted of naive T cells sorted from blood. The cell subset or site label for this specimen denotes: cells isolated with a human naive T-cell isolation kit. This receptor was taken from a man aged 18 to 29 in good health. The nucleotide sequence is TGCGCCAGCAGCCAAGCGGACAGGCTGACGGAGAACTATGGCTACACCTTC. Its protein is CASSQADRLTENYGYTF.